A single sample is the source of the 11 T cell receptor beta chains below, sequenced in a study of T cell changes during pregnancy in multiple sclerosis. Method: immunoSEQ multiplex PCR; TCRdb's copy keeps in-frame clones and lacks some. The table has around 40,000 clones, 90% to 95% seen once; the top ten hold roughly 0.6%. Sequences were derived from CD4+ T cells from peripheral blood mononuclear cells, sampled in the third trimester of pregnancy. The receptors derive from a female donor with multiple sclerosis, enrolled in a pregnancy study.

CDR3 in amino acids: CASSPDSSTDTQYF. The CDR3, as DNA: TGTGCCAGTAGTCCGGACAGTAGCACAGATACGCAGTATTTT. The V and J genes are TRBV19 and TRBJ2-3; D possibly corresponds to TRBD1 (6 bases). There are 14 residues in the CDR3. CDR1 is LNHDA and CDR2 is SQIVND in the germline V gene (reference sequence). Trimming took off 5 bases at V and 0 bases at J, with 9 bases between the two ends. The entire variable domain, with the rest obtained from reference TRBV19 and TRBJ2-3, is as follows: DGGITQSPKYLFRKEGQNVTLSCEQNLNHDAMYWYRQDPGQGLRLIYYSQIVNDFQKGDIAEGYSVSREKKESFPLTVTSAQKNPTAFYLCASSPDSSTDTQYFGPGTRLTVL.

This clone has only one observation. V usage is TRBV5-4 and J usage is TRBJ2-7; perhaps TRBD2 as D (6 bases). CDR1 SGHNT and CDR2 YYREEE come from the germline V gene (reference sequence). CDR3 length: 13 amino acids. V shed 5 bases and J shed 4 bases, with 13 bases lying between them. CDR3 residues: CASSVGGRYEQYF. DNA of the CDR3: TGTGCCAGCAGTGTGGGGGGAAGGTACGAGCAGTACTTC.

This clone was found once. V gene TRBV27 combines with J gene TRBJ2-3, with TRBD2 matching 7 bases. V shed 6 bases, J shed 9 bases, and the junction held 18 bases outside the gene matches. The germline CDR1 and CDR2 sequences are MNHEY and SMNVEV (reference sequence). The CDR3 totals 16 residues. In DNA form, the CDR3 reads TGTGCCAGCAGAGCCGCAATCGGGGGGACTCGGGTCACGCAGTATTTT. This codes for CASRAAIGGTRVTQYF.

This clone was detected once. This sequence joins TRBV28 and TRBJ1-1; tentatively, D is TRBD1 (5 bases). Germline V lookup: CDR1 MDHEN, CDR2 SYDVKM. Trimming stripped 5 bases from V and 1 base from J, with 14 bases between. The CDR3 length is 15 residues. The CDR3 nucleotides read TGTGCCAGCAGTCCCCTCGGGGGAGGGAACACTGAAGCTTTCTTT. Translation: CASSPLGGGNTEAFF.

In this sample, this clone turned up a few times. The CDR3 here is CASEDRATGYTF. For the CDR3, the DNA is TGTGCCAGCGAGGACAGGGCCACTGGCTACACCTTC. The chain carries TRBV6-5 and TRBJ1-2; 8 positions match TRBD1. The CDR3 extends over 12 amino acids. Germline assignment: CDR1 MNHEY and CDR2 SVGAGI. V was clipped by 8 bases and J by 7 bases; unmatched bases: 6.

The CDR3 DNA is TGTGCCAGCAGCTCGAAACAGGGGACGGAAGCTTTCTTT. It is translated as CASSSKQGTEAFF. The rearrangement uses TRBV7-2 and TRBJ1-1; 7 positions match TRBD1. This CDR3 comprises 13 residues. The V segment lost 4 bases and the J segment 8 bases; nucleotides outside the gene matches: 7. Germline lookup yields CDR1 SGHTA and CDR2 FQGNSA.

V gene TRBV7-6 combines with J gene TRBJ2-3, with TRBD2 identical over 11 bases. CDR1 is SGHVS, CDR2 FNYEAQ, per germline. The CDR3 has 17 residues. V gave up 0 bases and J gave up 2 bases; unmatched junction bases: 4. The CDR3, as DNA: TGTGCCAGCAGCTTAGCGGCTAGCGGGGGGTTCACAGATACGCAGTATTTT. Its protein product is CASSLAASGGFTDTQYF.

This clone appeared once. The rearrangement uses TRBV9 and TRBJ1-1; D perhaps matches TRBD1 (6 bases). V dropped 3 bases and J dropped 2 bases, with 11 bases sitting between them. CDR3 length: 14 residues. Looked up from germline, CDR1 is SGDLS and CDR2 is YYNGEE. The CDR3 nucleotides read TGTGCCAGCAGCGGTAGACAGGCCAACACTGAAGCTTTCTTT. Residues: CASSGRQANTEAFF.

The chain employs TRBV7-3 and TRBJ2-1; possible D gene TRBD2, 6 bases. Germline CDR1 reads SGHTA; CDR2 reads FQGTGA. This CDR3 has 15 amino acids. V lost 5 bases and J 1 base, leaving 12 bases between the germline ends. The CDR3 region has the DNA TGTGCCAGCAGCAGGGGAGGAGGATCCTACAATGAGCAGTTCTTC. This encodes CASSRGGGSYNEQFF.

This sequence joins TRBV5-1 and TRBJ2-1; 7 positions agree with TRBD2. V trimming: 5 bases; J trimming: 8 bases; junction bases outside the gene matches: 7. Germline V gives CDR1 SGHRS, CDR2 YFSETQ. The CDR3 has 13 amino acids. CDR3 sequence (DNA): TGCGCCAGCAGTCTCGAAGCGGGGTATGAGCAGTTCTTC. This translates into CASSLEAGYEQFF. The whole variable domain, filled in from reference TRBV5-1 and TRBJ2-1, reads KAGVTQTPRYLIKTRGQQVTLSCSPISGHRSVSWYQQTPGQGLQFLFEYFSETQRNKGNFPGRFSGRQFSNSRSEMNVSTLELGDSALYLCASSLEAGYEQFFGPGTRLTVL.

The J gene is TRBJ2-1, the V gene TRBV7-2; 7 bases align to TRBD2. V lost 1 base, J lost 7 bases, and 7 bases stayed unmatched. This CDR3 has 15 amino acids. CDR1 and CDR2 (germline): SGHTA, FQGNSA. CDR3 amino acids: CASSLEYGGWNEQFF. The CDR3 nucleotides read TGTGCCAGCAGCTTAGAATACGGGGGGTGGAATGAGCAGTTCTTC.